The 12 T cell receptor beta chains presented below share a single source sample, sequenced in a study of T cells in tuberculosis. Method: immunoSEQ multiplex PCR; TCRdb's copy keeps in-frame clones and lacks some. Of tens of thousands of clones listed, less than 95% are singletons. Source material: PBMCs. These receptor sequences come from a donor between 10 and 35 years old with latent tuberculosis or without tuberculosis infection. Some clones in this sample may be carry-over from other donors' samples.

This chain joins TRBV4-1 and TRBJ2-3; TRBD1 matches 7 bases. The CDR3 spans 15 residues. V gave up 2 bases and J gave up 3 bases; unmatched junction bases: 5. Germline V gives CDR1 MGHRA, CDR2 YSYEKL. The CDR3 loop is CASSQPTGRTDTQYF. The CDR3 DNA reads as TGCGCCAGCAGCCAACCGACAGGGCGAACAGATACGCAGTATTTT.

V and J are TRBV4-2 and TRBJ2-2; TRBD2 agrees at 11 bases. V lost 0 bases to trimming and J lost 6 bases; unmatched junction nucleotides: 0. Germline CDR1 and CDR2: LGHNA and YNFKEQ. The CDR3 runs to 15 residues. CDR3 in DNA: TGTGCCAGCAGCCAAGAACTAGCGGGGGCCGGGGAGCTGTTTTTT. Its protein product is CASSQELAGAGELFF.

V usage is TRBV30 and J usage is TRBJ2-1; D might be TRBD1 (6 bases). Between the trimmed V and J ends, which lost 5 bases and 1 base, there was a span of 9 bases. The V gene's germline CDR1 is GTSNPN and CDR2 SVGIG (reference sequence). The CDR3 runs 13 residues. The CDR3 DNA sequence: TGTGCCTGGGGTGGGACATCCTACAATGAGCAGTTCTTC. The encoded protein is CAWGGTSYNEQFF.

The DNA of the CDR3 is TGTGCCAGCAGTGCATCTTTGGGCCCCAGCGAGCAGTACTTC. Its protein product is CASSASLGPSEQYF. The chain is built from TRBV25-1 and TRBJ2-7, with D unclear. The CDR3 is 14 residues long. Germline CDR1 reads MGHDK; CDR2 reads SYGVNS. With 4 bases removed from V and 6 bases from J, the gap between germline ends came to 16 bases.

This rearrangement joins TRBV2 to TRBJ2-1, with 10 bases aligning to TRBD2. J gave up 0 bases and V 4 bases, and 0 bases lay outside the gene matches. CDR1 and CDR2 (germline): SNHLY, FYNNEI. This CDR3 is built from 15 residues. The CDR3 DNA reads as TGTGCCAGCAGTGCTAGCGGGAGCTCCTACAATGAGCAGTTCTTC. Its translation is CASSASGSSYNEQFF.

The rearrangement uses TRBV27 and TRBJ2-2; D is possibly TRBD2 (7 bases). The CDR3 is made up of 14 amino acids. Trimming left V 8 bases short and J 0 bases short, with 10 bases between. The germline gives CDR1 MNHEY, CDR2 SMNVEV (reference sequence). CDR3: CASGGAANTGELFF. The CDR3 region has the DNA TGTGCCAGCGGGGGGGCTGCGAACACCGGGGAGCTGTTTTTT.

The chain employs TRBV4-2 and TRBJ2-5, with TRBD2 matching over 12 bases. After removal of 1 base from V and 4 bases from J, the junction contained 7 bases not matched to a gene. The germline CDR1 and CDR2 sequences are LGHNA and YNFKEQ. The CDR3 runs to 17 residues. In DNA form, the CDR3 reads TGTGCCAGCAGCCAAGGACTAGCGGGAGACGGGCGAGAGACCCAGTACTTC. This encodes CASSQGLAGDGRETQYF.

The chain joins TRBV5-4 to TRBJ2-7, with D possibly matching TRBD2 (5 bases). CDR1 is SGHNT and CDR2 is YYREEE in the germline V gene (reference sequence). The V and J ends lost 0 bases and 5 bases respectively, with 9 bases between them. The CDR3 is 13 amino acids. The chain's CDR3 is CASSLAERDEQYF. As DNA, the CDR3 is TGTGCCAGCAGCTTGGCCGAGAGGGACGAGCAGTACTTC.

The J gene is TRBJ2-1, the V gene TRBV6-5, with 7 nucleotides matching TRBD2. Looked up from germline, CDR1 is MNHEY and CDR2 is SVGAGI. The CDR3 spans 12 residues. V trimming: 6 bases; J trimming: 7 bases; junction bases outside the gene matches: 3. The chain's CDR3 is CASSISGNEQFF. CDR3 nucleotide sequence: TGTGCCAGCAGCATTAGCGGGAATGAGCAGTTCTTC.

The J gene is TRBJ2-5, the V gene TRBV5-1; 8 bases are shared with TRBD1. In germline, CDR1 is SGHRS, CDR2 YFSETQ. The CDR3 is 14 amino acids. Germline trimming cut 2 bases from V and 4 bases from J; bases unmatched to any gene: 4. The chain's CDR3 is CASSLQGDGETQYF. CDR3 coding DNA: TGCGCCAGCAGCTTACAGGGGGATGGAGAGACCCAGTACTTC.

The chain has TRBV6-6 and TRBJ2-2; 8 bases are a match to TRBD1. CDR1 and CDR2 from the germline V gene are MNHNY and SVGAGI (reference sequence). With 5 bases clipped from V and 4 bases from J, the junction kept 6 bases outside the gene matches. This CDR3 is built from 15 residues. The CDR3 coding sequence is TGTGCCAGCAGTCCGAACAGGGGGAGCACCGGGGAGCTGTTTTTT. Translating it yields CASSPNRGSTGELFF.

The chain is built from TRBV5-1 and TRBJ2-1; maybe TRBD2 (5 bases). The CDR3 spans 17 residues. The germline V and J ends were trimmed by 1 base and 0 bases, with 14 bases remaining between them. The germline V gene has CDR1 SGHRS and CDR2 YFSETQ. Here the CDR3 DNA reads TGCGCCAGCAGCTTGTTACGTGTGGGGAGCTCCTACAATGAGCAGTTCTTC. As protein: CASSLLRVGSSYNEQFF.